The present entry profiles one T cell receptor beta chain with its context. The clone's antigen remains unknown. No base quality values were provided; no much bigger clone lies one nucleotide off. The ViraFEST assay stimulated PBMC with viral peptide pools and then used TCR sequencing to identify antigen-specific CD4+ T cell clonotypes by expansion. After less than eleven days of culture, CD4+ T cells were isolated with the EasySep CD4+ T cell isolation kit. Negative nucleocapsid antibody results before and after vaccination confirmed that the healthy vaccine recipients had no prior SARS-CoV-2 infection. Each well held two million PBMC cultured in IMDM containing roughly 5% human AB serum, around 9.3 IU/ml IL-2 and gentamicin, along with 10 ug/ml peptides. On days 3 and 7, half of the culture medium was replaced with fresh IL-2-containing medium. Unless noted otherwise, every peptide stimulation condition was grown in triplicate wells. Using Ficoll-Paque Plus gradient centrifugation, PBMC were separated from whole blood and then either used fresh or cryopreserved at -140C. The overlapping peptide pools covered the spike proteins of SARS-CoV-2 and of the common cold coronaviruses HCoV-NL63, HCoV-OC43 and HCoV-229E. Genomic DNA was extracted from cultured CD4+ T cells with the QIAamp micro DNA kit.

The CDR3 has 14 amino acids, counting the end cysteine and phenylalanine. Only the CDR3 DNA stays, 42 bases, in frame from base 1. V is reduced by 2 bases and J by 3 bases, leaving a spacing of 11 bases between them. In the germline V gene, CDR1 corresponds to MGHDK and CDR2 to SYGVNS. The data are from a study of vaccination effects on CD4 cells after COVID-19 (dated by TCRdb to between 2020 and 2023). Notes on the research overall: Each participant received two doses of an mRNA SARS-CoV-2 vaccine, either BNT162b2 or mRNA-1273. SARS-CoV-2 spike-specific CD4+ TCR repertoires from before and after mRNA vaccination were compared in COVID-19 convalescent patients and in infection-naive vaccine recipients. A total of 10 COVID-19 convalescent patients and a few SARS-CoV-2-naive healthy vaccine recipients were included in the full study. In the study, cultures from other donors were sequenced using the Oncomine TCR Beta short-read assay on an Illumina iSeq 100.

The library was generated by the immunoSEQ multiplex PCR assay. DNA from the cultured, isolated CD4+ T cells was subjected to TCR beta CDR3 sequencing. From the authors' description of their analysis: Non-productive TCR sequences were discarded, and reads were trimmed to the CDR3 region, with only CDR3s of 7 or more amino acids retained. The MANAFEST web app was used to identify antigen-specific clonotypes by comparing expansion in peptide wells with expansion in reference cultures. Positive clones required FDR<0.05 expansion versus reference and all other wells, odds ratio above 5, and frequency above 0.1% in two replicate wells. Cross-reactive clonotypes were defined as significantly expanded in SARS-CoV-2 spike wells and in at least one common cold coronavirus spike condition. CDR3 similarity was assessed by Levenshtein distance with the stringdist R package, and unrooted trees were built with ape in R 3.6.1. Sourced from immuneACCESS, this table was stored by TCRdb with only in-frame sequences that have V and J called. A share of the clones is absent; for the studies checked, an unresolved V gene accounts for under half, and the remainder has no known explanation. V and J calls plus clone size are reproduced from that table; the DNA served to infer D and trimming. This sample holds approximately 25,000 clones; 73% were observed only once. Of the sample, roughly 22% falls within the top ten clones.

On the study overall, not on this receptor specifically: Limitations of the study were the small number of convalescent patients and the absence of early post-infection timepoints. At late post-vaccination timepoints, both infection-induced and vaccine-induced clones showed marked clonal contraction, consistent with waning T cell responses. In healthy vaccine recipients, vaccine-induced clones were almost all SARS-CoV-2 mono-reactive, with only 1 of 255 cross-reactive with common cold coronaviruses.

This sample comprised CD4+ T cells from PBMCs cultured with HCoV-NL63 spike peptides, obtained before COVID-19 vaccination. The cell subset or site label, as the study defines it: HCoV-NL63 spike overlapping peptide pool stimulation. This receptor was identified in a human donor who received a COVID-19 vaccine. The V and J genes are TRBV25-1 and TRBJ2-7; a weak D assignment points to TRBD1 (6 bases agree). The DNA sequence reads TGTGCCAGCAGTGAAGAGGCAGGGGTCTACGAGCAGTACTTC. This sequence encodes CASSEEAGVYEQYF.